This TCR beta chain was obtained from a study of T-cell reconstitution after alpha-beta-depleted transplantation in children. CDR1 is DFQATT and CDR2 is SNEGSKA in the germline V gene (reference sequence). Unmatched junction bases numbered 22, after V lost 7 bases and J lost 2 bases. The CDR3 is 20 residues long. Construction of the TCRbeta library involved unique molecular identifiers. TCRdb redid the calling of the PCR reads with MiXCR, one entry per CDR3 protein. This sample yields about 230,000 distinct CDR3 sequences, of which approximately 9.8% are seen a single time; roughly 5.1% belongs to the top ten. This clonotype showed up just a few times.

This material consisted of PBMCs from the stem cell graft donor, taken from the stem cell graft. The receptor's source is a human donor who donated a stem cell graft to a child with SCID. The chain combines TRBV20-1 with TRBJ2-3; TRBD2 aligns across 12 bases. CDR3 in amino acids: CSGQVPGGPTSGGPTDTQYF. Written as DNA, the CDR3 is TGCAGTGGCCAGGTTCCTGGGGGGCCGACTAGCGGGGGCCCCACAGATACGCAGTATTTT.